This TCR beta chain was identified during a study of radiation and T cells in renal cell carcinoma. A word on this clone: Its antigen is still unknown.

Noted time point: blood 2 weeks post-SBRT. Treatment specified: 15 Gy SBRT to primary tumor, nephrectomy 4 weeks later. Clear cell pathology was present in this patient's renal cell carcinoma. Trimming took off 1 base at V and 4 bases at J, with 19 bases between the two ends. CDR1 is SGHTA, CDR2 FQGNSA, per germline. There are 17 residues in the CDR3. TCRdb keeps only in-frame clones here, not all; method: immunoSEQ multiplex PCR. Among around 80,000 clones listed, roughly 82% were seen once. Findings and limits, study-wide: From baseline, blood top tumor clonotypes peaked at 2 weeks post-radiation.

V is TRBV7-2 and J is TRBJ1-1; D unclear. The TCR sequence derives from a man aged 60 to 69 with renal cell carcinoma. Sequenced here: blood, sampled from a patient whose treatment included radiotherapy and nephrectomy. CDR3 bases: TGTGCCAGCAGCTTAGACTGGTCCGGGCCGTCGGGCACTGAAGCTTTCTTT. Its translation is CASSLDWSGPSGTEAFF.